A single sample gave rise to the 22 T cell receptor beta chains below, sequenced in a study of T cells expressing NK-cell markers. From the 5' RACE reads, TCRdb lists one entry per CDR3 protein and no DNA. The sample data list roughly 450,000 distinct CDR3 sequences. The specimen sequenced was blood T cells: a sorted CD56 or NKG2C T cell subset, CD4+ or CD8+ T cells, or bulk PBMC T cells (not recorded which). Receptor source: a woman between 50 and 59 years old in good health.

The V gene is TRBV29-1, the J gene TRBJ1-1. The CDR3 runs 12 residues. Germline V CDR1 and CDR2: SQVTM, ANQGSEA. This CDR3 reads CSVSKVRTEAFF. The variable domain in full, with the rest retrieved from reference TRBV29-1 and TRBJ1-1, is SAVISQKPSRDICQRGTSLTIQCQVDSQVTMMFWYRQQPGQSLTLIATANQGSEATYESGFVIDKFPISRPNLTFSTLTVSNMSPEDSSIYLCSVSKVRTEAFFGQGTRLTVV.

V usage is TRBV5-6 and J usage is TRBJ1-5; checking the TCRdb D call of TRBD1 is not possible without DNA. Looked up from germline, CDR1 is SGHDT and CDR2 is YYEEEE. The CDR3 consists of 16 residues. The CDR3 is CASSLGAGRGNQPQHF.

The J gene is TRBJ2-1, the V gene TRBV10-1; absent DNA, TCRdb's TRBD2 call cannot be checked. This CDR3 comprises 15 residues. Germline assignment: CDR1 WNHNN and CDR2 SYGVQD (reference sequence). CDR3 protein: CASSSSSRTYNEQFF.

The chain couples TRBV20-1 to TRBJ2-1; no DNA is available, so the TRBD1 call from TCRdb remains unchecked. CDR3 length: 12 amino acids. Germline V lookup: CDR1 DFQATT, CDR2 SNEGSKA (reference sequence). The CDR3 sequence: CSAPRASGEQFF.

This chain joins TRBV10-3 and TRBJ2-3; TCRdb picks TRBD2, but there is no DNA to check that call. In germline, CDR1 is ENHRY, CDR2 SYGVKD. The CDR3 has 16 residues. The CDR3 spells CAISESRSGGTDTQYF.

The rearrangement joins TRBV7-2 to TRBJ2-2; there is no DNA to check the TCRdb D call of TRBD1. Per the germline V gene, CDR1 is SGHTA and CDR2 is FQGNSA. The CDR3 is made up of 17 amino acids. The CDR3: CASSLRVTTGTTGELFF.

The chain carries TRBV6-5 and TRBJ2-7; there is no DNA to check the TCRdb D call of TRBD1. The CDR3 runs 13 residues. Germline CDR1 and CDR2: MNHEY and SVGAGI. This CDR3 is CASSYSRGEEQYF.

The rearrangement joins TRBV5-1 to TRBJ2-2; TCRdb's assignment of TRBD2 cannot be checked, as there is no DNA. The CDR3 consists of 17 residues. Germline CDR1 is SGHRS and CDR2 is YFSETQ. The CDR3 here is CASSLVPSGRAGGELFF.

This sequence joins TRBV20-1 and TRBJ1-2; TCRdb selects TRBD1, and the lack of DNA leaves this call unchecked. CDR1 is DFQATT, CDR2 SNEGSKA, per germline (reference sequence). The CDR3 runs 15 residues. CDR3 protein: CSAGDRMRLDYGYTF.

The V call is TRBV12-3 or TRBV12-4, the J call TRBJ2-5; there is no DNA to check the TCRdb D call of TRBD2. CDR3 size: 17 residues. CDR3 protein: CASSRSVIAGVFETQYF.

V gene TRBV11-2 combines with J gene TRBJ2-7; TCRdb's D gene call, TRBD1, goes unchecked for lack of DNA. The CDR3 is made up of 13 amino acids. Looked up from germline, CDR1 is SGHAT and CDR2 is FQNNGV. CDR3 residues: CASDPGHPYEQYF.

The chain joins TRBV14 to TRBJ2-2. From germline, CDR1 is SGHDN and CDR2 FVKESK. CDR3 length equals 14 residues. The CDR3 reads CASSRFTNTGELFF.

The chain links TRBV4-2 to TRBJ2-5. This CDR3 has 14 amino acids. Germline V gene lookup returns CDR1 LGHNA and CDR2 YNFKEQ. The CDR3 protein is CASSQATFQETQYF.

The chain couples TRBV20-1 to TRBJ2-3; there is no DNA to check the TCRdb D call of TRBD1. The CDR3 contains 15 residues. Per germline, CDR1 DFQATT and CDR2 SNEGSKA (reference sequence). CDR3 sequence reads: CSARGVGVPIDTQYF.

V is TRBV12-3 or TRBV12-4 and J is TRBJ2-2; TCRdb designates TRBD2, a call that cannot be tested without DNA. The CDR3 consists of 17 residues. The CDR3 reads CASSHWTSGMITGELFF.

The J gene is TRBJ1-2, the V gene TRBV5-1. CDR3 length: 15 amino acids. Germline V CDR1 and CDR2: SGHRS, YFSETQ. The CDR3 sequence is CASSAVGMPNYGYTF.

The gene calls are TRBV9 and TRBJ2-1; TCRdb proposes TRBD2, but this gene call is untestable without DNA. The CDR3 spans 16 residues. Germline CDR1 reads SGDLS; CDR2 reads YYNGEE. This CDR3 reads CASSVVGRATHNEQFF.

This rearrangement joins TRBV12-3 or TRBV12-4 to TRBJ1-1; TCRdb proposes TRBD1, but this gene call is untestable without DNA. This CDR3 comprises 14 residues. This chain's CDR3 is CASRGTLANTEAFF.

The chain employs TRBV12-3 or TRBV12-4 and TRBJ2-1. This CDR3 has 14 amino acids. CDR3 residues: CASSASGSSREQFF.

V and J are TRBV24-1 and TRBJ1-4. This CDR3 contains 14 residues. Per germline, CDR1 KGHDR and CDR2 SFDVKD. CDR3 sequence reads: CATSLGGTNEKLFF.

The V gene is TRBV12-5, the J gene TRBJ2-5; TCRdb's D call of TRBD2 is untestable without DNA. Germline-derived CDR1 and CDR2 are LGHNT and FRNRAP. CDR3 size: 11 residues. CDR3 loop: CASGLVRTQYF. Filled out from reference TRBV12-5 and TRBJ2-5, the complete variable domain reads DARVTQTPRHKVTEMGQEVTMRCQPILGHNTVFWYRQTMMQGLELLAYFRNRAPLDDSGMPKDRFSAEMPDATLATLKIQPSEPRDSAVYFCASGLVRTQYFGPGTRLLVL.

The genes are TRBV12-3 or TRBV12-4 and TRBJ2-1; checking the TCRdb D call of TRBD1 is not possible without DNA. CDR3 length equals 14 residues. The CDR3 spells CASSLFKGRNEQFF.